This note documents a single T cell receptor (beta chain) sequence. The antigen remains undetermined. TCRdb reprocessed the 5' RACE reads, keeping one entry per CDR3 protein, no DNA. Here the sample table reports approximately 550,000 distinct CDR3 sequences. The record originates from a study of T cells expressing NK-cell markers. For the study at large: Sorted CD3+CD56-NKG2C+, CD3+CD56+NKG2C- and CD3+CD56+NKG2C+ T cells were the source of the TCR beta repertoires. Seven of the eight sequenced donors were classified as HCMV-seropositive, and one was classified as seronegative.

Germline CDR1 is SGHRS and CDR2 is YFSETQ. The length of the CDR3 is 15 residues. Study findings and constraints: The leading position in the CD3+CD56-NKG2C+ fraction of a handful of donors also went to these clonotypes.

This receptor was taken from a man between 18 and 29 years old in good health. The V gene is TRBV5-1, the J gene TRBJ1-2; TCRdb's D call, TRBD1, is unchecked because there is no DNA. Material for sequencing was blood T cells: a sorted CD56 or NKG2C T cell subset, CD4+ or CD8+ T cells, or bulk PBMC T cells (not recorded which). Here the CDR3 reads CASSLPGQGNRGYTF.